The clone carrying this T cell receptor beta chain was seen ten or more times. The antigen remains undetermined. Unique molecular identifiers were incorporated into the prepared TCRbeta library. TCRdb re-called the PCR reads through MiXCR, storing one row per CDR3 protein. The repertoire includes 220,000 or so distinct CDR3 sequences, approximately 8.9% of them detected once, and 5% to 7% sits in the top ten. The record originates from a study of T-cell reconstitution after alpha-beta-depleted transplantation in children. Study outcomes and limitations: Recipient T cells and thymic progenitors that survived gave rise to the high TCRbeta diversity observed at day 60 in some patients. One year after transplant, T-cell counts and diversity came mostly from newly produced T cells. It was reported that alpha-beta T cells came from several hundred expanded graft clones (about two months after transplant).

Trimming left V 1 base short and J 6 bases short, with 10 bases between. CDR3 length: 14 amino acids. Germline CDR1 is MNHEY and CDR2 is SVGAGI. The chain has TRBV6-5 and TRBJ2-1; D ambiguous. Here the sequenced sample was PBMCs, mostly from graft donor cells, taken 180 days after TCRalphabeta/CD19-depleted stem cell transplant. The origin of this receptor is a male patient younger than 18 who had a stem cell transplant for acute lymphoblastic leukemia, so the T cells may come from the graft donor. CDR3 bases: TGTGCCAGCAGTTACTTAATCCGACGCAATGAGCAGTTCTTC. It yields the protein CASSYLIRRNEQFF.